These 11 T cell receptor beta chains were sequenced from one sample in a study of blood T cell repertoires in COVID-19. Generated by immunoSEQ multiplex PCR, the TCRdb table keeps only in-frame clones and is missing some. There are about 280,000 clones in the sample; 85% occur only once, and about 2.3% lies in the top ten. Sequences were obtained from PBMCs or T cells enriched from blood (not recorded which). Every receptor here comes from a woman aged 45 to 65 who had recovered from COVID-19.

The V and J genes are TRBV13 and TRBJ1-5; no clear D gene. CDR1 and CDR2 from the germline V gene are PRHDT and FYEKMQ (reference sequence). Deletions cut 0 bases from V and 0 bases from J, with 6 bases between. The CDR3 is 15 residues long. Here the CDR3 reads CASSLGHNSNQPQHF. The CDR3 DNA sequence: TGTGCCAGCAGCTTAGGTCACAATAGCAATCAGCCCCAGCATTTT.

The rearrangement uses TRBV12-3 or TRBV12-4 and TRBJ2-4; 7 nucleotides match TRBD1. The CDR3 totals 13 residues. J lost 7 bases, V lost 5 bases, and 5 bases had no gene match. The CDR3 DNA reads TGTGCCAGCAGTCCGGGACAGAATAACATTCAGTACTTC. Protein product: CASSPGQNNIQYF.

The chain employs TRBV10-3 and TRBJ2-3; D call uncertain. Trimming removed 2 bases at V and 4 bases at J, with 7 bases between. In germline, CDR1 is ENHRY, CDR2 SYGVKD. The CDR3 loop spans 13 amino acids. CDR3 loop: CAISELAPDTQYF. CDR3 bases: TGTGCCATCAGTGAGCTGGCCCCAGATACGCAGTATTTT.

The V and J genes are TRBV28 and TRBJ2-7; 7 bases are shared with TRBD1. V gave up 6 bases and J gave up 3 bases; unmatched junction bases: 5. CDR1 and CDR2 (germline): MDHEN, SYDVKM. The CDR3 has 13 residues. For the CDR3, the DNA is TGTGCCAGCAGGGGACAGCGAAGCTACGAGCAGTACTTC. Its translation: CASRGQRSYEQYF.

V and J are TRBV6-6 and TRBJ2-1, with a weak D call TRBD1 (6 bases). The germline V gene encodes CDR1 MNHNY and CDR2 SVGAGI (reference sequence). The length of the CDR3 is 14 residues. V was clipped by 7 bases and J by 4 bases, with 14 bases between them. CDR3 nucleotide sequence: TGTGCCAGCACGCTGCAGGGGCTTTACAATGAGCAGTTCTTC. Translation gives CASTLQGLYNEQFF.

The sample holds one count of this clone. The CDR3 is CASTGTGSNTGELFF. CDR3 DNA sequence: TGTGCCAGTACCGGGACAGGGTCGAACACCGGGGAGCTGTTTTTT. The chain has TRBV19 and TRBJ2-2; 9 nucleotides align to TRBD1. Looked up from germline, CDR1 is LNHDA and CDR2 is SQIVND (reference sequence). V dropped 7 bases and J dropped 0; count of bases not matched to a gene: 3. CDR3 size: 15 residues.

Notes on this clone: The germline gene is not matched at one end of the junction; a read error may be the cause. V usage is TRBV16 and J usage is TRBJ1-3, with a weak D call TRBD1 (5 bases). There are 14 residues in the CDR3. Germline CDR1 is KGHSY and CDR2 is FQNENV. CDR3 residues: CASSQKDSPTSFHF. The CDR3 bases are TGTGCCAGCAGCCAAAAAGACAGTCCTACTTCGTTCCATTTT.

The chain couples TRBV9 to TRBJ2-2; TRBD2 agrees at 12 bases. V was pared by 5 bases and J by 1 base, with 9 bases of the junction left unmatched. Germline-derived CDR1 and CDR2 are SGDLS and YYNGEE. The CDR3 spans 18 residues. The CDR3 region has the DNA TGTGCCAGCAGACGGCTAGCGGGAGGGCCATTGAACACCGGGGAGCTGTTTTTT. The encoded protein is CASRRLAGGPLNTGELFF.

The CDR3 nucleotides read TGTGCCACCAGCCAGGACAGGGTTGAAGGCTACACCTTC. Amino acid sequence: CATSQDRVEGYTF. This chain connects TRBV15 to TRBJ1-2; the match to TRBD1 covers 8 bases. Germline lookup yields CDR1 LNHNV and CDR2 YYDKDF (reference sequence). The V gene end was trimmed by 5 bases and the J gene end by 8 bases; junction bases not matched to a gene: 7. This CDR3 spans 13 amino acids.

This chain links TRBV5-4 with TRBJ2-5; 10 nucleotides agree with TRBD2. CDR1 and CDR2 (germline): SGHNT, YYREEE (reference sequence). J was trimmed by 7 bases and V by 4 bases; bases with no gene match: 10. The length of the CDR3 is 15 residues. DNA of the CDR3: TGTGCCAGCAGCCTGGGACTAGCGAGCTCAGGGACCCAGTACTTC. Its protein product is CASSLGLASSGTQYF. Looking up the rest from reference TRBV5-4 and TRBJ2-5 gives the full variable domain: ETGVTQSPTHLIKTRGQQVTLRCSSQSGHNTVSWYQQALGQGPQFIFQYYREEENGRGNFPPRFSGLQFPNYSSELNVNALELDDSALYLCASSLGLASSGTQYFGPGTRLLVL.

This clone has just one count. The V call is TRBV11-3, the J call TRBJ1-2; D gene unclear. The V gene's germline CDR1 is SGHNT and CDR2 YENEEA. This CDR3 region has 13 residues. The ends were cut back, 1 base at V and 8 bases at J, with 11 bases in the middle. The CDR3 DNA reads as TGTGCCAGCAGCTTAGGTCCCACGGGAGGCTACACCTTC. This sequence encodes CASSLGPTGGYTF. Drawing the rest from reference TRBV11-3 and TRBJ1-2, the complete variable domain is EAGVVQSPRYKIIEKKQPVAFWCNPISGHNTLYWYLQNLGQGPELLIRYENEEAVDDSQLPKDRFSAERLKGVDSTLKIQPAELGDSAVYLCASSLGPTGGYTFGSGTRLTVV.